This T cell receptor (beta chain) was identified during a study of cytomegalovirus exposure and HLA in healthy donors. This PCR relied on a set of 60 Vbeta primers and 13 Jbeta primers. Assay used: immunoSEQ multiplex PCR; TCRdb lists only in-frame clones, some missing. The sample records 200,000 or so clones, 82% being singletons. Germline V gene lookup returns CDR1 MDHEN and CDR2 SYDVKM. J gave up 3 bases and V 4 bases, and 9 bases lay outside the gene matches. This CDR3 spans 16 amino acids. The sequenced material came from PBMCs. The clonotype was recovered from a woman between 50 and 59 years old in good health and CMV-seropositive. The chain carries TRBV28 and TRBJ1-3, with 7 bases fitting TRBD1. CDR3 in DNA: TGTGCCAGCAGTTCCCCTGGACAGGCGGGTGGAAACACCATATATTTT. It translates to CASSSPGQAGGNTIYF.